One sample yielded the 30 T cell receptor beta chains listed below, sequenced in a study of T-cell reconstitution after alpha-beta-depleted transplantation in children. Library preparation (for TCRbeta) was performed with unique molecular identifiers. TCRdb analysed the PCR reads with MiXCR anew, one entry per CDR3 protein. The sample gives just under 550,000 distinct CDR3 sequences, approximately 20% of which show up once; 3.3% is in the top ten. The specimen was PBMCs from the stem cell graft donor, collected from the stem cell graft. These receptors were collected from a human donor who donated a stem cell graft to a child with acute lymphoblastic leukemia.

This rearrangement joins TRBV6-1 to TRBJ2-6; 7 nucleotides agree with TRBD1. Germline assignment: CDR1 MNHNS and CDR2 SASEGT. V lost 6 bases and J lost 4; bases outside the gene matches: 15. The CDR3 is made up of 18 amino acids. The chain's CDR3 is CASRARQTGKPGANVLTF. The DNA for the CDR3 is TGTGCCAGCAGGGCCCGCCAGACAGGGAAACCCGGGGCCAACGTCCTGACTTTC.

This clonotype was seen a few times. The V and J genes are TRBV12-3 or TRBV12-4 and TRBJ2-5; tentatively, D is TRBD1 (5 bases). This CDR3 is 13 amino acids long. Trimming cost V 1 base and J 5 bases, with 8 bases left between them. CDR3 sequence reads: CASSLDRWETQYF. The CDR3 nucleotides read TGTGCCAGCAGTTTAGACAGGTGGGAGACCCAGTACTTC.

The V call is TRBV5-4, the J call TRBJ2-5; 9 bases fit TRBD2. This CDR3 region has 16 residues. Germline assignment: CDR1 SGHNT and CDR2 YYREEE (reference sequence). With V trimmed by 0 bases and J by 1 base, 4 bases remained unmatched. The CDR3 sequence: CASSLAAGGRQETQYF. In DNA, the CDR3 is TGTGCCAGCAGCTTGGCGGCGGGAGGGCGCCAAGAGACCCAGTACTTC.

This clonotype came up a few times. V gene TRBV27 combines with J gene TRBJ2-7, with TRBD1 matching 7 bases. V dropped 8 bases and J dropped 3; count of bases not matched to a gene: 10. The CDR3 length is 14 residues. Germline-derived CDR1 and CDR2 are MNHEY and SMNVEV (reference sequence). CDR3 loop: CASGPQGVVYEQYF. The CDR3 nucleotides read TGTGCCAGCGGTCCCCAGGGGGTCGTCTACGAGCAGTACTTC.

This clonotype appeared a few times. V gene TRBV12-3 or TRBV12-4 combines with J gene TRBJ2-1; D is ambiguous. This CDR3 region has 15 residues. Trimming took 2 bases from V and 3 from J, leaving 11 bases between them. This CDR3 is CASSLFLGGYNEQFF. In DNA form, the CDR3 reads TGTGCCAGCAGTTTATTCCTAGGTGGCTACAATGAGCAGTTCTTC.

The chain has TRBV7-3 and TRBJ2-7; 8 bases line up with TRBD1. Losses at the gene ends were 4 bases for V and 3 bases for J; bases not matched to a gene: 2. Looked up from germline, CDR1 is SGHTA and CDR2 is FQGTGA. The CDR3 consists of 13 residues. Here the CDR3 DNA reads TGTGCCAGCAGCTGGGGACAGGACTACGAGCAGTACTTC. It codes for CASSWGQDYEQYF.

This clonotype was seen only a few times. The rearrangement uses TRBV29-1 and TRBJ2-2; 7 bases map to TRBD2. Germline values: CDR1 SQVTM, CDR2 ANQGSEA. V lost 0 bases and J lost 0; bases outside the gene matches: 16. The CDR3 extends over 20 amino acids. CDR3 coding DNA: TGCAGCGTTGAAGATCAGGCGACTAGCTATCCCGGGGCGAACACCGGGGAGCTGTTTTTT. This codes for CSVEDQATSYPGANTGELFF.

This chain connects TRBV18 to TRBJ2-3; no clear D gene. The CDR3 spans 14 residues. V was pared by 0 bases and J by 4 bases, with 8 bases between. Per the germline V gene, CDR1 is KGHSH and CDR2 is LQKENI. The CDR3 here is CASSPPYYSDTQYF. CDR3 nucleotide sequence: TGTGCCAGCTCACCACCCTACTATTCAGATACGCAGTATTTT.

This clonotype was counted only a few times. V usage is TRBV7-9 and J usage is TRBJ2-7; 12 bases are a match to TRBD2. The length of the CDR3 is 17 residues. Trimming removed 5 bases from V and 5 bases from J; junction bases left unmatched: 13. Germline-derived CDR1 and CDR2 are SEHNR and FQNEAQ (reference sequence). The CDR3 nucleotides read TGTGCCAGCAGCCCCGGACTAGCGGGACCAGCCGTCCACGAGCAGTACTTC. Translating gives CASSPGLAGPAVHEQYF.

The chain couples TRBV6-1 to TRBJ2-1; D is uncertain. There are 13 residues in the CDR3. Germline V lookup: CDR1 MNHNS, CDR2 SASEGT. V lost 4 bases to trimming and J lost 3 bases, with 7 bases between them. The CDR3 DNA follows: TGTGCCAGCAGTGGGGATAACTACAATGAGCAGTTCTTC. It translates to CASSGDNYNEQFF.

This clonotype came up once. The rearrangement uses TRBV2 and TRBJ2-7; 8 bases agree with TRBD2. The CDR3 length is 14 residues. V was pared by 3 bases and J by 4 bases, with 5 bases of the junction left unmatched. Germline V lookup: CDR1 SNHLY, CDR2 FYNNEI. CDR3 nucleotide sequence: TGTGCCAGCAGTGATAGTAGCGGGATATACGAGCAGTACTTC. This codes for CASSDSSGIYEQYF.

The table lists this clonotype with a few counts. The chain couples TRBV12-3 or TRBV12-4 to TRBJ2-2, with 7 bases aligning to TRBD1. The CDR3 has 14 amino acids. V dropped 6 bases and J dropped 4; count of bases not matched to a gene: 5. In DNA form, the CDR3 reads TGTGCCAGCAGACTACAGGGGTCCACCGGGGAGCTGTTTTTT. Residues: CASRLQGSTGELFF.

This clonotype has just a few counts. J is TRBJ2-1 and V is TRBV2, with D maybe TRBD1 (6 bases). The CDR3 is 12 residues long. Looked up from germline, CDR1 is SNHLY and CDR2 is FYNNEI. The V gene lost 7 bases and the J gene lost 6 bases, with 10 bases spanning the gap. CDR3 amino acids: CASTLGGNEQFF. The DNA for the CDR3 is TGTGCCAGCACCTTAGGGGGCAATGAGCAGTTCTTC.

This clonotype appeared many times. This chain uses TRBV20-1 with TRBJ2-5; no reliable D call. Germline V gives CDR1 DFQATT, CDR2 SNEGSKA (reference sequence). V lost 2 bases to trimming and J lost 6 bases, with 10 bases between them. This CDR3 has 12 amino acids. CDR3 sequence reads: CSARSGVKTQYF. CDR3 sequence (DNA): TGCAGTGCTAGATCTGGGGTCAAGACCCAGTACTTC.

The V and J genes are TRBV6-2 or TRBV6-3 and TRBJ2-7; TRBD2 agrees at 12 bases. CDR1 MNHEY and CDR2 SVGEGT come from the germline V gene. The CDR3 has 14 amino acids. The J segment lost 6 bases and the V segment lost 6 bases, leaving 6 bases of the junction unmatched. CDR3 coding DNA: TGTGCCAGCAGCCGACTAGCGGGAGTAAGCGAGCAGTACTTC. It codes for CASSRLAGVSEQYF.

The chain couples TRBV9 to TRBJ2-6, with D possibly matching TRBD1 (5 bases). Deletions cut 0 bases from V and 0 bases from J, with 13 bases between. The CDR3 length is 18 residues. Germline V gives CDR1 SGDLS, CDR2 YYNGEE. CDR3 sequence (DNA): TGTGCCAGCAGCGTAGGTATAGGGGCAATCTCTGGGGCCAACGTCCTGACTTTC. It is translated as CASSVGIGAISGANVLTF.

This clonotype was recorded a few times. The chain recombines TRBV20-1 with TRBJ2-4; no clear D. The V gene's germline CDR1 is DFQATT and CDR2 SNEGSKA (reference sequence). Trimming took off 0 bases at V and 6 bases at J, with 15 bases between the two ends. The length of the CDR3 is 15 residues. CDR3 loop: CSARDRIAGRNIQYF. CDR3 bases: TGCAGTGCTAGAGATCGAATCGCAGGCCGAAACATTCAGTACTTC.

There are a few counts of this clonotype. V and J are TRBV7-8 and TRBJ2-4; possible D gene TRBD1, 6 bases. V was trimmed by 3 bases and J by 7 bases, leaving 13 bases between them. This CDR3 spans 14 amino acids. Germline CDR1 SGHVS, CDR2 FQNEAQ. The CDR3 DNA follows: TGTGCCAGCAGCTTTTCCGGGACAATGAACATTCAGTACTTC. Translation gives CASSFSGTMNIQYF.

The chain recombines TRBV5-1 with TRBJ2-7; D unclear. V lost 3 bases and J lost 0, with 13 bases in between. This CDR3 spans 15 amino acids. The germline V gene encodes CDR1 SGHRS and CDR2 YFSETQ. CDR3: CASSSPHTGSYEQYF. The DNA for the CDR3 is TGCGCCAGCAGCTCACCCCACACCGGCTCCTACGAGCAGTACTTC.

The genes are TRBV5-1 and TRBJ2-7; D is unresolved. Germline V gives CDR1 SGHRS, CDR2 YFSETQ. Trimming removed 3 bases from V and 0 bases from J, with 10 bases in between. The CDR3 is 14 amino acids. Here the CDR3 DNA reads TGCGCCAGCAGCTCAACACCGAGCTCCTACGAGCAGTACTTC. Its translation is CASSSTPSSYEQYF. Based on the CDR3 plus reference TRBV5-1 and TRBJ2-7, the full variable domain is KAGVTQTPRYLIKTRGQQVTLSCSPISGHRSVSWYQQTPGQGLQFLFEYFSETQRNKGNFPGRFSGRQFSNSRSEMNVSTLELGDSALYLCASSSTPSSYEQYFGPGTRLTVT.

V gene TRBV29-1 combines with J gene TRBJ1-5; 9 bases are shared with TRBD1. CDR1 and CDR2 (germline): SQVTM, ANQGSEA. V shed 6 bases, J shed 3 bases, and the junction held 6 bases outside the gene matches. CDR3 length equals 14 residues. The CDR3 is CSVLGQGINQPQHF. CDR3 DNA: TGCAGCGTCCTCGGACAGGGGATCAATCAGCCCCAGCATTTT.

Only a few counts were recorded for this clonotype. This sequence joins TRBV4-1 and TRBJ2-7, with TRBD2 matching over 14 bases. The CDR3 is 19 amino acids. Looked up from germline, CDR1 is MGHRA and CDR2 is YSYEKL. Trimming removed 3 bases from V and 2 bases from J; junction bases left unmatched: 12. DNA for the CDR3: TGCGCCAGCAGCCACCCCGGGACTAGCGGGAGAAGGGTGCCCTACGAGCAGTACTTC. Amino acid sequence: CASSHPGTSGRRVPYEQYF.

J is TRBJ2-1 and V is TRBV6-5; D might be TRBD2 (5 bases). This CDR3 is 16 amino acids long. V was trimmed by 0 bases and J by 1 base, leaving 10 bases between them. CDR1 MNHEY and CDR2 SVGAGI come from the germline V gene. The CDR3: CASSYSRLASYNEQFF. The CDR3 DNA sequence: TGTGCCAGCAGTTACTCTAGGCTAGCTTCCTACAATGAGCAGTTCTTC.

This clonotype was seen a few times. The CDR3 is CASSTPGQSTDTQYF. In DNA, the CDR3 is TGTGCCAGCAGCACTCCGGGACAGAGCACAGATACGCAGTATTTT. This sequence joins TRBV13 and TRBJ2-3, with 7 bases identical to TRBD1. Trimming cost V 5 bases and J 0 bases; bases outside gene matches: 5. The CDR3 runs 15 residues. CDR1 and CDR2 from the germline V gene are PRHDT and FYEKMQ (reference sequence).

This clonotype was seen a few times. This chain links TRBV20-1 with TRBJ1-4; 7 bases agree with TRBD1. Germline V gene data show CDR1 as DFQATT and CDR2 as SNEGSKA (reference sequence). The CDR3 is 14 residues long. J was trimmed by 3 bases and V by 7 bases; bases with no gene match: 8. The CDR3 here is CSGVDGTANEKLFF. Here the CDR3 DNA reads TGCAGTGGCGTGGACGGGACAGCTAATGAAAAACTGTTTTTT.

The chain is built from TRBV4-1 and TRBJ2-3; possibly TRBD1 for D (7 bases). Germline V gene data show CDR1 as MGHRA and CDR2 as YSYEKL. The CDR3 length is 17 residues. The germline V and J ends were trimmed by 2 bases and 4 bases, with 19 bases remaining between them. The CDR3 region has the DNA TGCGCCAGCAGCCAACATCAGTCCAGGGGGGCCGCAGATACGCAGTATTTT. Protein sequence: CASSQHQSRGAADTQYF.

This clonotype has more than one count but fewer than ten. The rearrangement uses TRBV7-9 and TRBJ2-7, with TRBD2 identical over 10 bases. The CDR3 contains 15 residues. Germline V gene lookup returns CDR1 SEHNR and CDR2 FQNEAQ (reference sequence). Losses at the gene ends were 5 bases for V and 3 bases for J; bases not matched to a gene: 7. CDR3 amino acids: CASSPTSGKDYEQYF. In nucleotides, the CDR3 is TGTGCCAGCAGCCCAACTAGCGGGAAAGACTACGAGCAGTACTTC.

This clonotype was detected only a few times. This chain links TRBV7-9 with TRBJ2-3; D remains unclear. Germline lookup yields CDR1 SEHNR and CDR2 FQNEAQ (reference sequence). This CDR3 has 14 residues. With 5 bases removed from V and 6 bases from J, the gap between germline ends came to 15 bases. CDR3 protein: CASSLSYAPDTQYF. CDR3 DNA sequence: TGTGCCAGCAGCCTTAGTTACGCGCCCGATACGCAGTATTTT.

This clonotype was counted a few times. J is TRBJ2-2 and V is TRBV30; D ambiguous. Trimming removed 0 bases at V and 3 bases at J, with 8 bases between. Germline V lookup: CDR1 GTSNPN, CDR2 SVGIG (reference sequence). The CDR3 runs to 14 residues. The CDR3 coding sequence is TGTGCCTGGAGTGTATTGAGACACACCGGGGAGCTGTTTTTT. It encodes CAWSVLRHTGELFF.

The chain links TRBV18 to TRBJ2-7; the match to TRBD2 covers 12 bases. The ends lost 4 bases at V and 2 bases at J; junction bases unmatched: 6. The length of the CDR3 is 16 residues. Per the germline V gene, CDR1 is KGHSH and CDR2 is LQKENI. Here the CDR3 reads CASSRGRTSGTYEQYF. The DNA of the CDR3 is TGTGCCAGCTCACGGGGACGGACTAGCGGGACCTACGAGCAGTACTTC.